One and the same sample provided the 13 T cell receptor beta chains below, sequenced in a study of sequential checkpoint blockade in melanoma. Treatment here: randomized to nivolumab then ipilimumab (arm A) or the reverse (arm B). Assay used: immunoSEQ multiplex PCR; TCRdb lists only in-frame clones, some missing. The table has fewer than 15,000 clones, more than 70% seen once. The material sequenced was CD8+ T cells sorted from blood (inferred from file names), taken from a patient given nivolumab and ipilimumab in sequence. The receptors stem from a human patient with melanoma. Some clones in this sample may be carry-over from other donors' samples.

The rearrangement links TRBV27 to TRBJ1-1, with 8 bases matching TRBD1. CDR3 length: 17 residues. Germline CDR1 is MNHEY and CDR2 is SMNVEV (reference sequence). The ends lost 5 bases at V and 1 base at J; junction bases unmatched: 12. CDR3 nucleotide sequence: TGTGCCAGCAGTCCCCTCTCACAGGGGGGTGAGAACACTGAAGCTTTCTTT. This gives the protein CASSPLSQGGENTEAFF.

Notes on this clone: A junction boundary mismatches the germline segment, possibly from a read error. This chain links TRBV28 with TRBJ2-7; TRBD2 might be the D (5 bases). Germline V gene lookup returns CDR1 MDHEN and CDR2 SYDVKM. The CDR3 runs 14 residues. The CDR3 sequence: CASGLWPRSAEQYF. In DNA form, the CDR3 reads TGTGCCAGCGGTTTATGGCCCCGTAGCGCCGAGCAGTACTTC.

The rearrangement joins TRBV11-2 to TRBJ1-4; D is ambiguous. Germline V gene data show CDR1 as SGHAT and CDR2 as FQNNGV. V dropped 5 bases and J dropped 5 bases, with 12 bases sitting between them. This CDR3 has 14 amino acids. CDR3 bases: TGTGCCAGCAGCCGACTCCCCTCGAATGAAAAACTGTTTTTT. Translating gives CASSRLPSNEKLFF.

A remark on this clone: The germline gene is not matched at one end of the junction; a read error may be the cause. The genes are TRBV7-9 and TRBJ1-1; D uncertain. This CDR3 is built from 15 residues. Per the germline V gene, CDR1 is SEHNR and CDR2 is FQNEAQ (reference sequence). The CDR3 loop is CASSRDSAGNTEAFF. CDR3 in DNA: TGCGCCAGCAGCCGAGACTCGGCCGGGAACACTGAAGCTTTCTTT.

The chain is built from TRBV9 and TRBJ2-3; 11 bases align to TRBD2. CDR1 and CDR2 (germline): SGDLS, YYNGEE. The V segment lost 2 bases and the J segment 6 bases; nucleotides outside the gene matches: 8. The CDR3 extends over 16 amino acids. CDR3 amino acids: CASSVPLSGGDDTQYF. The CDR3 region has the DNA TGTGCCAGCAGCGTCCCTCTTAGCGGGGGGGATGATACGCAGTATTTT.

This clone was counted between two and nine times. The identical CDR3 is also encoded by other nucleotide sequences in the sample. This chain connects TRBV5-1 to TRBJ1-5; D is uncertain. This CDR3 contains 16 residues. CDR1 is SGHRS and CDR2 is YFSETQ in the germline V gene. Trimming pared 4 bases from V and 0 bases from J, leaving 14 bases between. The DNA of the CDR3 is TGCGCCAGCAGCCCCGAGGGCCACTATAGCAATCAGCCCCAGCATTTT. As protein: CASSPEGHYSNQPQHF. Full variable domain (missing parts from reference TRBV5-1 and TRBJ1-5): KAGVTQTPRYLIKTRGQQVTLSCSPISGHRSVSWYQQTPGQGLQFLFEYFSETQRNKGNFPGRFSGRQFSNSRSEMNVSTLELGDSALYLCASSPEGHYSNQPQHFGDGTRLSIL.

The chain joins TRBV10-3 to TRBJ2-1, with 7 bases that match TRBD2. The ends lost 4 bases at V and 4 bases at J; junction bases unmatched: 7. Per the germline V gene, CDR1 is ENHRY and CDR2 is SYGVKD. The CDR3 loop spans 15 amino acids. The CDR3 loop is CAISARERGYNEQFF. Here the CDR3 DNA reads TGTGCCATCAGTGCTAGGGAGCGGGGTTACAATGAGCAGTTCTTC.

In this sample, this clone is hyperexpanded (1% or more). The chain combines TRBV30 with TRBJ2-7; D gene uncertain. Germline V gene data show CDR1 as GTSNPN and CDR2 as SVGIG (reference sequence). V was pared by 4 bases and J by 3 bases, with 16 bases between. The CDR3 totals 14 residues. The CDR3 nucleotides are TGTGCCTGGATTTTCCGGCGACTGGTCTACGAGCAGTACTTC. This sequence encodes CAWIFRRLVYEQYF.

The rearrangement joins TRBV7-8 to TRBJ1-4; D may be TRBD1 (6 bases). The germline V gene encodes CDR1 SGHVS and CDR2 FQNEAQ. V dropped 3 bases and J dropped 3 bases, with 17 bases sitting between them. This CDR3 is 17 amino acids long. CDR3 sequence (DNA): TGTGCCAGCAGCTTCTACCAGGGCAGGGGCGCTAATGAAAAACTGTTTTTT. It codes for CASSFYQGRGANEKLFF.

V and J are TRBV29-1 and TRBJ1-3; D not resolved. The germline gives CDR1 SQVTM, CDR2 ANQGSEA. This CDR3 is 15 amino acids long. Trimming left V 0 bases short and J 0 bases short, with 9 bases between. CDR3 residues: CSVEDQRDSGNTIYF. Written as DNA, the CDR3 is TGCAGCGTTGAAGATCAGCGGGACTCTGGAAACACCATATATTTT.

In its sample, this clone was seen a few times. The chain is built from TRBV13 and TRBJ1-3; D not certain. The CDR3 covers 14 residues. Looked up from germline, CDR1 is PRHDT and CDR2 is FYEKMQ (reference sequence). Trimming cost V 2 bases and J 1 base, with 6 bases left between them. The CDR3 DNA reads TGTGCCAGCAGCTTATACGGGTCTGGAAACACCATATATTTT. Residues: CASSLYGSGNTIYF.

The CDR3 DNA follows: TGTGCCACCAGGAACAGGGGATCGTACGAGCAGTACTTC. Translating gives CATRNRGSYEQYF. This chain uses TRBV15 with TRBJ2-5; 7 positions agree with TRBD1. The end of the DNA aligns better with TRBJ2-7, so the J call may be wrong. The CDR3 runs 13 residues. In germline, CDR1 is LNHNV, CDR2 YYDKDF (reference sequence).

This clone turned up a few times. V is TRBV7-9 and J is TRBJ2-7, with 11 bases fitting TRBD2. Germline CDR1 is SEHNR and CDR2 is FQNEAQ (reference sequence). The J segment lost 2 bases and the V segment lost 6 bases, leaving 6 bases of the junction unmatched. The CDR3 has 15 amino acids. The CDR3: CASSYGTSGPYEQYF. CDR3 bases: TGTGCCAGCAGTTATGGGACTAGCGGTCCCTACGAGCAGTACTTC.